Following are 25 T cell receptor beta chains from one sample sequenced in a study of shared clonotypes between healthy human individuals. The table came from immunoSEQ multiplex PCR; TCRdb's copy has only in-frame clones and leaves some out. The table has more than 450,000 clones, about four fifths seen once. The material sequenced was PBMCs. These receptor sequences come from a middle-aged woman in good health. Some clones in this sample may be carry-over from other donors' samples.

This sequence joins TRBV4-1 and TRBJ2-3; D is possibly TRBD2 (6 bases). In germline, CDR1 is MGHRA, CDR2 YSYEKL. Trimming took off 6 bases at V and 3 bases at J, with 19 bases between the two ends. This CDR3 has 16 residues. CDR3 coding DNA: TGCGCCAGCAGTACCGTTTTCGGGAGTGGGACAGATACGCAGTATTTT. Its protein is CASSTVFGSGTDTQYF.

The chain carries TRBV19 and TRBJ1-4; 7 positions match TRBD1. Losses at the gene ends were 7 bases for V and 4 bases for J; bases not matched to a gene: 6. The CDR3 has 14 residues. CDR1 LNHDA and CDR2 SQIVND come from the germline V gene (reference sequence). The CDR3 region has the DNA TGTGCCAGTACCGCGGGACAGCTTAATGAAAAACTGTTTTTT. Translating gives CASTAGQLNEKLFF.

This clone was observed a single time. The chain uses TRBV28 and TRBJ2-5; 10 bases line up with TRBD1. Trimming removed 5 bases from V and 4 bases from J; junction bases left unmatched: 7. The CDR3 sequence is 15 residues long. CDR1 and CDR2 from the germline V gene are MDHEN and SYDVKM. CDR3 sequence: CASSPGGQGLETQYF. The CDR3 nucleotides are TGTGCCAGCAGTCCCGGGGGACAGGGGCTAGAGACCCAGTACTTC.

The J gene is TRBJ1-5, the V gene TRBV10-3; no definite D call. The CDR3 spans 14 residues. Looked up from germline, CDR1 is ENHRY and CDR2 is SYGVKD. The V gene lost 0 bases and the J gene lost 4 bases, with 7 bases spanning the gap. The CDR3 spells CAISESTQNQPQHF. CDR3 nucleotide sequence: TGTGCCATCAGTGAGTCGACACAAAATCAGCCCCAGCATTTT.

The chain couples TRBV10-3 to TRBJ2-2; D gene ambiguous. Between the trimmed V and J ends, which lost 10 bases and 5 bases, there was a span of 8 bases. Germline CDR1 ENHRY, CDR2 SYGVKD. The CDR3 covers 11 residues. The CDR3 nucleotides are TGTGCCACCGCAGTGACCGGGGAGCTGTTTTTT. Amino acid sequence: CATAVTGELFF.

In this sample, this clone turned up a few times. The rearrangement joins TRBV19 to TRBJ1-1, with D possibly being TRBD1 (5 bases). The germline CDR1 and CDR2 sequences are LNHDA and SQIVND (reference sequence). The CDR3 is made up of 15 amino acids. Trimming removed 3 bases at V and 1 base at J, with 12 bases between. The CDR3 nucleotides are TGTGCCAGTAGTATCGAGGCAGGGAGGAACACTGAAGCTTTCTTT. It codes for CASSIEAGRNTEAFF.

The chain has TRBV10-2 and TRBJ2-7; D is possibly TRBD2 (5 bases). Per germline, CDR1 WSHSY and CDR2 SAAADI. Between the trimmed V and J ends, which lost 6 bases and 3 bases, there was a span of 18 bases. The CDR3 covers 15 residues. The CDR3 coding sequence is TGCGCCAGCAGCCCCGCCGGACTCGTGTACTACGAGCAGTACTTC. Protein product: CASSPAGLVYYEQYF.

The chain uses TRBV7-3 and TRBJ2-1; 7 nucleotides agree with TRBD2. V lost 0 bases and J lost 3; bases outside the gene matches: 5. CDR3 size: 16 residues. Per the germline V gene, CDR1 is SGHTA and CDR2 is FQGTGA. CDR3 protein: CASSLTPGTNYNEQFF. The DNA for the CDR3 is TGTGCCAGCAGCTTAACCCCCGGGACTAACTACAATGAGCAGTTCTTC.

Comments on this clone: One base away lies a much larger clone, so this may be a sequencing read error. This sample also contains other DNA sequences that code for the same CDR3. The chain employs TRBV18 and TRBJ1-1; TRBD1 is a possible D gene (5 bases). Germline CDR1 KGHSH, CDR2 LQKENI. The germline V and J ends were trimmed by 2 bases and 5 bases, with 6 bases remaining between them. The CDR3 spans 12 residues. DNA of the CDR3: TGTGCCAGCTCACCAGGGGCAACTGAAGCTTTCTTT. Protein sequence: CASSPGATEAFF. The variable domain in full, completed from reference TRBV18 and TRBJ1-1, reads NAGVMQNPRHLVRRRGQEARLRCSPMKGHSHVYWYRQLPEEGLKFMVYLQKENIIDESGMPKERFSAEFPKEGPSILRIQQVVRGDSAAYFCASSPGATEAFFGQGTRLTVV.

The chain recombines TRBV9 with TRBJ2-1; D not certain. CDR1 is SGDLS and CDR2 is YYNGEE in the germline V gene. Trimming cost V 4 bases and J 8 bases, with 19 bases left between them. This CDR3 is built from 15 residues. The CDR3 reads CASSPRASEGYEQFF. CDR3 in DNA: TGTGCCAGCAGCCCCCGGGCTAGTGAAGGGTATGAGCAGTTCTTC. Full variable domain (remainder filled in from reference TRBV9 and TRBJ2-1): DSGVTQTPKHLITATGQRVTLRCSPRSGDLSVYWYQQSLDQGLQFLIQYYNGEERAKGNILERFSAQQFPDLHSELNLSSLELGDSALYFCASSPRASEGYEQFFGPGTRLTVL.

There are a few counts of this clone. V usage is TRBV11-3 and J usage is TRBJ2-7; D not resolved. Per the germline V gene, CDR1 is SGHNT and CDR2 is YENEEA. Trimming removed 5 bases at V and 6 bases at J, with 14 bases between. CDR3 length equals 13 residues. The chain's CDR3 is CASSPPSSAEQYF. The CDR3 bases are TGTGCCAGCAGCCCACCGTCGTCCGCCGAGCAGTACTTC.

The chain links TRBV7-8 to TRBJ2-7; TRBD2 matches at 9 bases. Unmatched junction bases numbered 12, after V lost 5 bases and J lost 4 bases. The V gene's germline CDR1 is SGHVS and CDR2 FQNEAQ. This CDR3 region has 16 residues. The CDR3 coding sequence is TGTGCCAGCAGCCCCCTAGGGGGCGGGAGGGTGTACGAGCAGTACTTC. Its protein product is CASSPLGGGRVYEQYF.

Turning to this clone: The same CDR3 is also encoded by other DNA sequences in this sample. The chain carries TRBV5-1 and TRBJ2-7; 13 bases fit TRBD2. CDR3 length equals 15 residues. Trimming cost V 1 base and J 5 bases; bases outside gene matches: 3. CDR1 SGHRS and CDR2 YFSETQ come from the germline V gene. The CDR3 DNA reads as TGCGCCAGCAGCTTGAGGACTAGCGGGAGCAACGAGCAGTACTTC. Translating gives CASSLRTSGSNEQYF.

The genes are TRBV28 and TRBJ2-7, with a weak D call TRBD1 (6 bases). The CDR3 length is 15 residues. The V end lost 5 bases, the J end lost 0 bases, and 14 bases lay between the germline ends. The germline gives CDR1 MDHEN, CDR2 SYDVKM. In DNA form, the CDR3 reads TGTGCCAGCAGTCCCAGACAGGATTTCTCCTACGAGCAGTACTTC. Amino acid sequence: CASSPRQDFSYEQYF. Filled out from reference TRBV28 and TRBJ2-7, the complete variable domain reads DVKVTQSSRYLVKRTGEKVFLECVQDMDHENMFWYRQDPGLGLRLIYFSYDVKMKEKGDIPEGYSVSREKKERFSLILESASTNQTSMYLCASSPRQDFSYEQYFGPGTRLTVT.

The sample holds many counts of this clone. V gene TRBV5-1 combines with J gene TRBJ2-1; D assignment may be TRBD1 or TRBD2 (5 bases each). The CDR3 sequence is 14 residues long. Between the trimmed V and J ends, which lost 0 bases and 9 bases, there was a span of 13 bases. CDR1 is SGHRS and CDR2 is YFSETQ in the germline V gene. The CDR3 loop is CASSLVGETGEQFF. In DNA form, the CDR3 reads TGCGCCAGCAGCTTGGTAGGGGAGACGGGTGAGCAGTTCTTC.

The chain links TRBV5-3 to TRBJ1-3, with unresolved D. TRBV5-3 is marked as an open reading frame, function uncertain. Trimming left V 1 base short and J 0 bases short, with 8 bases between. CDR3 length equals 15 residues. CDR3 region: CARSLRRSSGNTIYF. CDR3 bases: TGTGCCAGAAGCTTGAGGCGGAGCTCTGGAAACACCATATATTTT.

The chain recombines TRBV5-1 with TRBJ2-1; 7 nucleotides line up with TRBD2. The CDR3 spans 15 residues. The V segment lost 4 bases and the J segment 0 bases; nucleotides outside the gene matches: 4. Germline V CDR1 and CDR2: SGHRS, YFSETQ. CDR3 sequence (DNA): TGCGCCAGCAGCGCCGGGGGGTTCTCCTACAATGAGCAGTTCTTC. This sequence encodes CASSAGGFSYNEQFF.

This clone was found once. The rearrangement uses TRBV12-5 and TRBJ1-1; TRBD1 matches at 8 bases. The CDR3 runs to 18 residues. Germline V gene lookup returns CDR1 LGHNT and CDR2 FRNRAP. The V segment lost 0 bases and the J segment 1 base; nucleotides outside the gene matches: 10. The CDR3 sequence: CASGLVLGQGGGNTEAFF. CDR3 DNA: TGTGCTAGTGGTTTGGTACTCGGACAGGGTGGTGGGAACACTGAAGCTTTCTTT.

This chain uses TRBV27 with TRBJ2-6, with unresolved D. The CDR3 is 16 residues long. Germline-derived CDR1 and CDR2 are MNHEY and SMNVEV (reference sequence). V lost 6 bases and J lost 0, with 12 bases in between. The CDR3 region has the DNA TGTGCCAGCAGCAGGACGACGACCTCTGGGGCCAACGTCCTGACTTTC. Amino acid sequence: CASSRTTTSGANVLTF.

The chain has TRBV7-3 and TRBJ2-6; possibly TRBD1 for D (5 bases). This CDR3 has 15 residues. The ends were cut back, 2 bases at V and 1 base at J, with 6 bases in the middle. From germline, CDR1 is SGHTA and CDR2 FQGTGA. The DNA for the CDR3 is TGTGCCAGCAGCTTAGGGGCTTCTGGGGCCAACGTCCTGACTTTC. It specifies CASSLGASGANVLTF.

The genes are TRBV11-3 and TRBJ2-1; 10 bases are shared with TRBD1. CDR3 length equals 13 residues. Germline V gene sequence: CDR1 SGHNT, CDR2 YENEEA. With V trimmed by 5 bases and J by 7 bases, 2 bases remained unmatched. The chain's CDR3 is CASSPGQGNEQFF. The CDR3 DNA follows: TGTGCCAGCAGCCCGGGACAGGGGAATGAGCAGTTCTTC. The whole variable domain, remainder taken from reference TRBV11-3 and TRBJ2-1, is EAGVVQSPRYKIIEKKQPVAFWCNPISGHNTLYWYLQNLGQGPELLIRYENEEAVDDSQLPKDRFSAERLKGVDSTLKIQPAELGDSAVYLCASSPGQGNEQFFGPGTRLTVL.

The V call is TRBV7-6, the J call TRBJ2-1; TRBD1 might be the D (5 bases). Germline V lookup: CDR1 SGHVS, CDR2 FNYEAQ. The CDR3 is made up of 13 amino acids. Trimming took off 5 bases at V and 9 bases at J, with 14 bases between the two ends. As DNA, the CDR3 is TGTGCCAGCAGCCTTGGTGGCACAGGTGAGCAGTTCTTC. Translating gives CASSLGGTGEQFF. The complete variable domain, with remaining parts taken from reference TRBV7-6 and TRBJ2-1, reads GAGVSQSPRYKVTKRGQDVALRCDPISGHVSLYWYRQALGQGPEFLTYFNYEAQQDKSGLPNDRFSAERPEGSISTLTIQRTEQRDSAMYRCASSLGGTGEQFFGPGTRLTVL.

V gene TRBV21-1 combines with J gene TRBJ2-6. TRBV21-1 has pseudogene status. There are 16 residues in the CDR3. This CDR3 reads CASSKEKGSGANVLTF. For the CDR3, the DNA is TGTGCCAGCAGCAAAGAAAAAGGATCTGGGGCCAACGTCCTGACTTTC.

This sequence joins TRBV30 and TRBJ1-1, with D possibly being TRBD1 (6 bases). Germline V gene sequence: CDR1 GTSNPN, CDR2 SVGIG (reference sequence). Trimming removed 5 bases at V and 4 bases at J, with 11 bases between. This CDR3 is built from 12 residues. The CDR3 DNA reads TGTGCCTGGTACAGGGAAGGCACTGAAGCTTTCTTT. Its protein is CAWYREGTEAFF.

The rearrangement uses TRBV2 and TRBJ2-1, with 7 positions matching TRBD2. V shed 11 bases, J shed 2 bases, and the junction held 6 bases outside the gene matches. The CDR3 is made up of 13 amino acids. The V gene's germline CDR1 is SNHLY and CDR2 FYNNEI. The CDR3 protein is CAGQREPYNEQFF. In DNA, the CDR3 is TGTGCCGGTCAGCGGGAACCCTACAATGAGCAGTTCTTC.